The 12 T cell receptor beta chains below all came from one sample that was sequenced in a study of T cell repertoires in cytomegalovirus infection. A single record per CDR3 protein comes from TCRdb applying MiXCR to the reads. The data contain roughly 500,000 distinct CDR3 sequences, more than 15% of them singletons. The source material was CD8+ T cells from PBMCs. These receptors were obtained from a human donor in good health (CMV status not recorded). Some clones in this sample may be carry-over from other donors' samples.

This clonotype was picked up a small number of times. V is TRBV11-2 and J is TRBJ1-2; 9 nucleotides align to TRBD1. This CDR3 is 16 amino acids long. Germline V gene sequence: CDR1 SGHAT, CDR2 FQNNGV. With V trimmed by 5 bases and J by 0 bases, 7 bases remained unmatched. In nucleotides, the CDR3 is TGTGCCAGCAGCACCGACAGGGGGGGTTCTAACTATGGCTACACCTTC. This translates into CASSTDRGGSNYGYTF.

V is TRBV2 and J is TRBJ1-6; no reliable D call. The V end lost 3 bases, the J end lost 7 bases, and 10 bases lay between the germline ends. CDR3 size: 14 residues. The germline V gene has CDR1 SNHLY and CDR2 FYNNEI. The CDR3 sequence: CASSEHMKNSPLHF. Written as DNA, the CDR3 is TGTGCCAGCAGTGAGCATATGAAGAATTCACCCCTCCACTTT.

Notes on this clonotype: The junction and the germline gene differ at one end; a read error may be behind it. The V gene is TRBV6-5, the J gene TRBJ1-5, with D hard to call. This CDR3 has 14 residues. CDR1 is MNHEY and CDR2 is SVGAGI in the germline V gene. The chain's CDR3 is CASSYRVGNQTQHF. CDR3 nucleotide sequence: TGTGCCAGCAGTTACAGGGTGGGCAATCAGACCCAGCATTTT.

This clonotype was counted at least ten times. The chain carries TRBV7-3 and TRBJ1-1; TRBD1 matches 8 bases. V dropped 5 bases and J dropped 0; count of bases not matched to a gene: 5. Germline CDR1 is SGHTA and CDR2 is FQGTGA. This CDR3 has 15 amino acids. This CDR3 reads CASSENRGMNTEAFF. For the CDR3, the DNA is TGTGCCAGCAGCGAGAACAGGGGGATGAACACTGAAGCTTTCTTT.

The rearrangement joins TRBV27 to TRBJ2-7; 9 nucleotides line up with TRBD1. Losses at the gene ends were 5 bases for V and 5 bases for J; bases not matched to a gene: 10. CDR1 MNHEY and CDR2 SMNVEV come from the germline V gene (reference sequence). This CDR3 has 15 amino acids. The CDR3 nucleotides read TGTGCCAGCAGTCGCAGGACAGGGGTCCCGGACGAGCAGTACTTC. Translating gives CASSRRTGVPDEQYF.

The sample holds a few counts of this clonotype. This sequence joins TRBV5-1 and TRBJ2-5, with TRBD2 matching 12 bases. Germline-derived CDR1 and CDR2 are SGHRS and YFSETQ. The J segment lost 5 bases and the V segment lost 1 base, leaving 6 bases of the junction unmatched. This CDR3 is built from 16 residues. The CDR3 DNA is TGCGCCAGCAGCTTGAGTCTAGCGGGGGGGCACGAGACCCAGTACTTC. It specifies CASSLSLAGGHETQYF.

This clonotype has a handful of counts. The chain uses TRBV20-1 and TRBJ2-7; 10 bases are a match to TRBD2. Germline V gene data show CDR1 as DFQATT and CDR2 as SNEGSKA (reference sequence). The junction had 9 bases not matched to a gene; V was cut back by 2 bases and J by 5 bases. The CDR3 totals 15 residues. The chain's CDR3 is CSARRIAGGMDEQYF. The CDR3, as DNA: TGCAGTGCTAGAAGGATAGCGGGGGGTATGGACGAGCAGTACTTC.

This clonotype was seen ten or more times. The chain joins TRBV12-3 or TRBV12-4 to TRBJ2-7, with TRBD1 identical over 7 bases. This CDR3 contains 14 residues. V was clipped by 6 bases and J by 2 bases; unmatched bases: 7. The CDR3, as DNA: TGTGCCAGCAGCCCTGGGACAGAGGCCTACGAGCAGTACTTC. Residues: CASSPGTEAYEQYF.

This chain connects TRBV5-6 to TRBJ1-5; D is undetermined. The CDR3 covers 14 residues. The germline V gene encodes CDR1 SGHDT and CDR2 YYEEEE. V dropped 3 bases and J dropped 0 bases, with 7 bases sitting between them. CDR3 amino acids: CASSSIYSNQPQHF. In nucleotides, the CDR3 is TGTGCCAGCAGCTCGATCTATAGCAATCAGCCCCAGCATTTT.

This clonotype has only a few counts. The chain combines TRBV10-3 with TRBJ2-1, with D possibly being TRBD2 (6 bases). Trimming removed 0 bases at V and 3 bases at J, with 12 bases between. The CDR3 spans 16 residues. Germline assignment: CDR1 ENHRY and CDR2 SYGVKD. CDR3 sequence reads: CAISESGGPDYNEQFF. The CDR3 bases are TGTGCCATCAGTGAGTCCGGAGGGCCAGACTACAATGAGCAGTTCTTC.

The chain carries TRBV7-9 and TRBJ1-1; D may be TRBD1 (6 bases). Germline V CDR1 and CDR2: SEHNR, FQNEAQ (reference sequence). The CDR3 totals 15 residues. Trimming stripped 3 bases from V and 7 bases from J, with 18 bases between. The CDR3 here is CASSLGGEGGGEAFF. DNA for the CDR3: TGTGCCAGCAGCTTGGGGGGCGAAGGGGGAGGTGAAGCTTTCTTT.

This clonotype occurred a few times. The chain carries TRBV12-3 or TRBV12-4 and TRBJ1-5; D is unresolved. The CDR3 has 9 residues. The V gene lost 8 bases and the J gene lost 8 bases, with 4 bases spanning the gap. This chain's CDR3 is CASGEPQHF. In DNA, the CDR3 is TGTGCCAGCGGGGAGCCCCAGCATTTT.